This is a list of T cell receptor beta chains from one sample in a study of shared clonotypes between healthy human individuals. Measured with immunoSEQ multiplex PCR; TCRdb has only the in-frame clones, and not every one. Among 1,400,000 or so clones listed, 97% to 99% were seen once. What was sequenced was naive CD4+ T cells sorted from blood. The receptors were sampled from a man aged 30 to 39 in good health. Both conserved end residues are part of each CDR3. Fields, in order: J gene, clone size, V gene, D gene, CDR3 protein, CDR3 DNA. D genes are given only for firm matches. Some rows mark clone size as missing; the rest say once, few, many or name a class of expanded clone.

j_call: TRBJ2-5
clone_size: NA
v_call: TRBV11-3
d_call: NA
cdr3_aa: CASSLAYGTQETQYF
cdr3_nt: TGTGCCAGCAGCTTAGCATATGGGACCCAAGAGACCCAGTACTTC

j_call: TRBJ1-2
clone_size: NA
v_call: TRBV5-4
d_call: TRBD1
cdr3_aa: CASSPPPTGGFQNYGYTF
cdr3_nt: TGTGCCAGCAGCCCCCCTCCGACAGGGGGATTCCAAAACTATGGCTACACCTTC

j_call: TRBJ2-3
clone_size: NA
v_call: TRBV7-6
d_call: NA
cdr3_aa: CASSLIWGDTQYF
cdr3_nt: TGTGCCAGCAGCTTAATTTGGGGAGATACGCAGTATTTT

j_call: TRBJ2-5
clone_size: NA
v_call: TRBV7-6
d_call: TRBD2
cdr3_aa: CASSLGSSGQETQYF
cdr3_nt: TGTGCCAGCAGCTTAGGATCTAGCGGACAAGAGACCCAGTACTTC

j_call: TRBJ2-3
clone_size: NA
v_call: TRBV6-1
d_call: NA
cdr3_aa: CASSERTTSTDTQYF
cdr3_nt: TGTGCCAGCAGTGAAAGAACTACTAGCACAGATACGCAGTATTTT

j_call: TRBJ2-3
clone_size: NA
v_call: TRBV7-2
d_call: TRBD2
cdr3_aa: CASSSDGTSRADTQYF
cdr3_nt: TGTGCCAGCAGTTCCGACGGGACTAGCAGGGCAGATACGCAGTATTTT

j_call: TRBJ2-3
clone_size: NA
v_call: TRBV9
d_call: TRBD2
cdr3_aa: CASSERGAAEDTQYF
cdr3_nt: TGTGCCAGCAGCGAGCGGGGGGCAGCTGAAGATACGCAGTATTTT

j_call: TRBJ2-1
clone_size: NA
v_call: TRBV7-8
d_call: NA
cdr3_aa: CASSLGPSSYNEQFF
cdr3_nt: TGTGCCAGCAGCCTCGGACCTAGCTCCTACAATGAGCAGTTCTTC

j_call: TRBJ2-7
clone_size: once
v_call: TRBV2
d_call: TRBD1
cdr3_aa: CASRGTQGARSYEQYF
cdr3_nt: TGTGCCAGCAGAGGAACACAGGGGGCCAGGAGCTACGAGCAGTACTTC

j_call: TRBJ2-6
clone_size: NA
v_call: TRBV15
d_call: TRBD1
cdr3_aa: CATSRELGQGRSGANVLTF
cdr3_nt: TGTGCCACCAGCAGAGAGTTGGGACAGGGGCGCTCTGGGGCCAACGTCCTGACTTTC

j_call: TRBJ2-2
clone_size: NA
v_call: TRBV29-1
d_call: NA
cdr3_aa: CSVPGPENTGELFF
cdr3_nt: TGCAGCGTGCCCGGACCCGAGAACACCGGGGAGCTGTTTTTT

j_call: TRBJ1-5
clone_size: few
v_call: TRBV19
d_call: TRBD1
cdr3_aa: CASSGDRVNNQPQHF
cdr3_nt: TGTGCCAGTAGTGGGGACAGGGTCAACAATCAGCCCCAGCATTTT

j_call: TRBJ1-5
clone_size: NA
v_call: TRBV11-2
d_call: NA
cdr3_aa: CASSLSANRLSNQPQHF
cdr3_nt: TGTGCCAGCAGCTTGTCGGCCAACAGGCTCAGCAATCAGCCCCAGCATTTT

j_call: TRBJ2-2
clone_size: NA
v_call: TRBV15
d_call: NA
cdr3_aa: CATSREYAAANTGELFF
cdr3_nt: TGTGCCACCAGCAGAGAATACGCGGCCGCGAACACCGGGGAGCTGTTTTTT

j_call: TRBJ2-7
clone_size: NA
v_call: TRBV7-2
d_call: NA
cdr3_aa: CASSSDWAYEQYF
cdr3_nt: TGTGCCAGCAGCTCGGACTGGGCCTACGAGCAGTACTTC

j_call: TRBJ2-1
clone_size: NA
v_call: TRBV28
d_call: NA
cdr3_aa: CASSSGTLNEQFF
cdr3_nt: TGTGCCAGCAGTTCCGGGACTCTCAATGAGCAGTTCTTC

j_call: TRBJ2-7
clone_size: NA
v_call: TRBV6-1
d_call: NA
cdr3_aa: CASSEFPAPGRPAYEQYF
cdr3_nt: TGTGCCAGCAGTGAATTTCCGGCGCCTGGCAGGCCAGCCTACGAGCAGTACTTC

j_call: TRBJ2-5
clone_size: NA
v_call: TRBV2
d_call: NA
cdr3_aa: CATDPTGFQETQYF
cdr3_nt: TGTGCCACCGATCCTACAGGATTCCAAGAGACCCAGTACTTC

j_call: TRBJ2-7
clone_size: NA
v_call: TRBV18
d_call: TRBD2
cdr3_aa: CASSPPRLAGGSFFEQYF
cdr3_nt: TGTGCCAGCTCACCACCGCGACTAGCGGGAGGTTCATTTTTCGAGCAGTACTTC

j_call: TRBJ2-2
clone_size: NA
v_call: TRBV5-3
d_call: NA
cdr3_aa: CARSLTRGQSNTGELFF
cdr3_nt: TGTGCCAGAAGCTTGACTAGAGGGCAGAGTAACACCGGGGAGCTGTTTTTT

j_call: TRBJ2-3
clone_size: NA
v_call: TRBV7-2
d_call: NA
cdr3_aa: CASSYLGRTDTQYF
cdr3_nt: TGTGCCAGCAGCTACCTTGGACGCACAGATACGCAGTATTTT

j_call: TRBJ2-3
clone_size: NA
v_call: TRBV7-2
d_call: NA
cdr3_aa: CASSFWAAGGTDTQYF
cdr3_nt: TGTGCCAGCAGCTTCTGGGCAGCGGGCGGCACAGATACGCAGTATTTT

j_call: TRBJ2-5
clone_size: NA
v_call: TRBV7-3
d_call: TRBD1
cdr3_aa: CASSPGTGSYQETQYF
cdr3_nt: TGTGCCAGCAGCCCCGGGACAGGATCGTACCAAGAGACCCAGTACTTC

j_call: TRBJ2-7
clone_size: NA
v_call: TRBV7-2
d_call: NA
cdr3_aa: CASSFPPSYEQYF
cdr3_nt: TGTGCCAGCAGCTTTCCGCCCTCCTACGAGCAGTACTTC

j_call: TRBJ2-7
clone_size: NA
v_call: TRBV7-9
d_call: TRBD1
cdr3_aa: CASSPRTGVYEQYF
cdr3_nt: TGTGCCAGCAGTCCGCGGACAGGGGTCTACGAGCAGTACTTC

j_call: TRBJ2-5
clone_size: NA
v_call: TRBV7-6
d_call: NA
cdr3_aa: CASSPWVRAELQETQYF
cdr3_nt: TGTGCCAGCAGCCCCTGGGTCAGGGCAGAACTGCAAGAGACCCAGTACTTC

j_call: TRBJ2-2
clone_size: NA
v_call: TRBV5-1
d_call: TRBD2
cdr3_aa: CASGHGTSVTGELFF
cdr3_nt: TGCGCCAGCGGCCACGGGACTAGCGTCACCGGGGAGCTGTTTTTT

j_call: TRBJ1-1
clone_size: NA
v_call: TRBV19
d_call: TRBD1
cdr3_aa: CASNGQGGGTEAFF
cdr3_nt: TGTGCCAGTAACGGACAGGGAGGTGGAACTGAAGCTTTCTTT

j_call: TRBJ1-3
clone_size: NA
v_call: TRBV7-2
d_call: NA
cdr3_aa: CASSPRTSPGNTIYF
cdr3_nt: TGTGCCAGCAGCCCCCGGACATCTCCGGGAAACACCATATATTTT

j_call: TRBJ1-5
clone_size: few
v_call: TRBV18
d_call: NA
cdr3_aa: CASSPAGAEGQPQHF
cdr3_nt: TGTGCCAGCTCACCTGCCGGGGCGGAGGGACAGCCCCAGCATTTT

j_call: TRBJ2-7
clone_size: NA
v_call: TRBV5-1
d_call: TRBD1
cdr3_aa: CASRGQGATYEQYF
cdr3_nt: TGCGCCAGCAGGGGACAGGGGGCCACCTACGAGCAGTACTTC

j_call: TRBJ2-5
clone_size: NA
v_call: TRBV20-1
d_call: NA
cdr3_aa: CSAPKETQYF
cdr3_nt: TGCAGTGCTCCCAAAGAGACCCAGTACTTC

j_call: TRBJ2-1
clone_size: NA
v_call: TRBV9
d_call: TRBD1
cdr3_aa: CASSVTGKSSYNEQFF
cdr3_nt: TGTGCCAGCAGCGTGACAGGGAAAAGCTCCTACAATGAGCAGTTCTTC

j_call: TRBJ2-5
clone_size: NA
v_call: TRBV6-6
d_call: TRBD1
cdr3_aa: CASNGDRVSVWETQYF
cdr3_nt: TGTGCCAGCAACGGGGACAGGGTATCCGTTTGGGAGACCCAGTACTTC

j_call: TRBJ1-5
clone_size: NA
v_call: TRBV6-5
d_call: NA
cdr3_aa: CASSSYRTEGSQPQHF
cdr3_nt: TGTGCCAGCAGTTCCTACAGGACAGAGGGATCGCAGCCCCAGCATTTT

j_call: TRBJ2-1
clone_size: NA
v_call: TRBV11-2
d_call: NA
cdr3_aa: CASSSTTYEQFF
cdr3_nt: TGTGCCAGCAGCAGCACTACCTATGAGCAGTTCTTC

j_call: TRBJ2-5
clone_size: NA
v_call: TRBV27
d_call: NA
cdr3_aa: CASSFLGAGAQETQYF
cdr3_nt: TGTGCCAGCAGTTTTCTGGGAGCTGGTGCCCAAGAGACCCAGTACTTC

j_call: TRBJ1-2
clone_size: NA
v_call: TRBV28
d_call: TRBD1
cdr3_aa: CASSASGQANVGYGYTF
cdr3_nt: TGTGCCAGCAGTGCGAGCGGACAGGCCAATGTGGGTTATGGCTACACCTTC

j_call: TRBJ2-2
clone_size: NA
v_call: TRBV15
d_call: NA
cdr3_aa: CATSRDPSDGELFF
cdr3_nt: TGTGCCACCAGCAGAGATCCTTCCGACGGGGAGCTGTTTTTT

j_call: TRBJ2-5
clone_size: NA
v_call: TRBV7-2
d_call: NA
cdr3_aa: CASSQTGVQETQYF
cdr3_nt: TGTGCCAGCAGCCAAACGGGGGTACAAGAGACCCAGTACTTC

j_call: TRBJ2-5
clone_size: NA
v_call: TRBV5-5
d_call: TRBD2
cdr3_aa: CASSSGAGRLGQETQYF
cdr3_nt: TGTGCCAGCAGCTCGGGAGCGGGGAGATTGGGCCAAGAGACCCAGTACTTC

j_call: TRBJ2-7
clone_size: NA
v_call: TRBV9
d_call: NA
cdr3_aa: CASSVEGHSTYEQYF
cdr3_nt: TGTGCCAGCAGCGTAGAGGGACATTCAACCTACGAGCAGTACTTC

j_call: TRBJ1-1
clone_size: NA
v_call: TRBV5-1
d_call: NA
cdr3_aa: CASRMFGRDTEAFF
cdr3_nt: TGCGCCAGTCGGATGTTCGGACGGGACACTGAAGCTTTCTTT

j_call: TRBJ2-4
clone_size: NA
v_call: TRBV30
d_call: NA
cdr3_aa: CAWSVLAKNIQYF
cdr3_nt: TGTGCCTGGAGTGTATTAGCCAAAAACATTCAGTACTTC

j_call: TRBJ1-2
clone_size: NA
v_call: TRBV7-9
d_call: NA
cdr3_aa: CASSADWGYTF
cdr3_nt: TGTGCCAGCAGCGCGGACTGGGGCTACACCTTC

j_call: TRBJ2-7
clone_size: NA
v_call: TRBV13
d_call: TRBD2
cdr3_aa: CASSIRPSGSSYEQYF
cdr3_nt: TGTGCCAGCAGCATTAGGCCTAGCGGAAGCTCCTACGAGCAGTACTTC

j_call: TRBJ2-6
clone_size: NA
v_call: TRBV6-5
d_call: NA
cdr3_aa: CASSYIGISGANVLTF
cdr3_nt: TGTGCCAGCAGTTACATCGGGATCTCTGGGGCCAACGTCCTGACTTTC

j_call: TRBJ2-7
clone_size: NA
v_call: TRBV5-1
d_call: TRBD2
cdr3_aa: CASSDYQGGNEQYF
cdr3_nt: TGCGCCAGCAGCGATTATCAGGGAGGGAACGAGCAGTACTTC

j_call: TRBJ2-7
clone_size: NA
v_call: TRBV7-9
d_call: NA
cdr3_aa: CASSLVAASYEQYF
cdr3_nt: TGTGCCAGCAGCTTGGTCGCCGCTTCCTACGAGCAGTACTTC

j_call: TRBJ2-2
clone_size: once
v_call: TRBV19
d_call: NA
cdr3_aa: CASKARDTGELFF
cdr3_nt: TGTGCCAGTAAGGCGCGGGATACCGGGGAGCTGTTTTTT

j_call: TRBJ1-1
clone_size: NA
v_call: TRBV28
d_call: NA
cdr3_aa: CASSTARAFPFF
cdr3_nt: TGTGCCAGCAGTACTGCTCGGGCATTTCCCTTCTTT

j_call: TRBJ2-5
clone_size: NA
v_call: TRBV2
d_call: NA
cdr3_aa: CASSEEGTPQETQYF
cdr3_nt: TGTGCCAGCAGTGAAGAGGGGACTCCCCAAGAGACCCAGTACTTC

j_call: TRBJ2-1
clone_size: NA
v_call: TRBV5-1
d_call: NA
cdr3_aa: CASSLLPVSEQFF
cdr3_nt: TGCGCCAGCAGCTTGCTGCCCGTAAGTGAGCAGTTCTTC

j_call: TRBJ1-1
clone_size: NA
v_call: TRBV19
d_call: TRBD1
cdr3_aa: CASSPGQENTEAFF
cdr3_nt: TGTGCCAGCTCCCCGGGACAGGAGAACACTGAAGCTTTCTTT